Listed here are 20 T cell receptor beta chains from one sample, sequenced in a study of cytomegalovirus exposure and HLA in healthy donors (dated by TCRdb to between 2016 and 2019). The method was the immunoSEQ multiplex PCR assay. A mixture of 60 forward primers for TCR Vbeta segments and 13 reverse primers for TCR Jbeta segments was used in the multiplex PCR. TCRdb stores this immuneACCESS table with in-frame sequences only. Part of the clones is absent; in the studies checked, under half of the shortfall reflects unresolved V genes, and no reason is known for the rest. The sample table shows some 130,000 clones, and about four fifths are seen once. The ten largest clones capture roughly 3.1% of the sample. The specimen sequenced was PBMCs. These receptors all stem from a man under 40 in good health and CMV-seronegative.

V gene TRBV29-1 combines with J gene TRBJ2-7; 9 nucleotides agree with TRBD1. Germline CDR1 and CDR2: SQVTM and ANQGSEA. J was trimmed by 6 bases and V by 3 bases; bases with no gene match: 9. The CDR3 is made up of 14 amino acids. The CDR3 spells CSVDPGQGYSEQYF. In nucleotides, the CDR3 is TGCAGCGTTGACCCGGGACAGGGCTATAGCGAGCAGTACTTC.

The chain is built from TRBV7-9 and TRBJ2-5; TRBD2 agrees at 12 bases. This CDR3 has 16 amino acids. The germline V gene has CDR1 SEHNR and CDR2 FQNEAQ (reference sequence). V was clipped by 4 bases and J by 7 bases; unmatched bases: 10. This CDR3 is CASSSGLAGTGGTQYF. Here the CDR3 DNA reads TGTGCCAGCAGCTCCGGACTAGCGGGAACAGGGGGGACCCAGTACTTC.

The genes are TRBV25-1 and TRBJ1-6, with TRBD1 as a possible D gene (6 bases). CDR1 is MGHDK and CDR2 is SYGVNS in the germline V gene. The CDR3 covers 13 residues. V was cut by 1 base and J by 13 bases, with 11 bases left in between. The CDR3 DNA reads TGTGCCAGCAGTGAATGGGACACCCTCCCCCTCCACTTT. Its protein is CASSEWDTLPLHF.

The V and J genes are TRBV6-4 and TRBJ2-7, with TRBD1 identical over 9 bases. The V gene's germline CDR1 is MRHNA and CDR2 SNTAGT. The CDR3 runs 19 residues. Losses at the gene ends were 2 bases for V and 0 bases for J; bases not matched to a gene: 14. CDR3 in amino acids: CASSDGAGTGSPSSYEQYF. CDR3 DNA sequence: TGTGCCAGCAGTGACGGGGCCGGGACAGGGTCACCAAGCTCCTACGAGCAGTACTTC.

The chain joins TRBV10-3 to TRBJ2-3; TRBD2 aligns across 9 bases. Germline V gene data show CDR1 as ENHRY and CDR2 as SYGVKD. The CDR3 totals 15 residues. V shed 0 bases and J 6 bases; nucleotides not matched to a gene: 4. Here the CDR3 DNA reads TGTGCCATCAGTGAGTCGCGGGAGGGCTGGGATACGCAGTATTTT. This gives the protein CAISESREGWDTQYF.

The chain is built from TRBV19 and TRBJ2-7; 8 bases match TRBD1. The CDR3 is 15 residues long. J was trimmed by 1 base and V by 6 bases; bases with no gene match: 8. CDR1 and CDR2 from the germline V gene are LNHDA and SQIVND (reference sequence). The CDR3 sequence is CASSAGGTRSYEQYF. The CDR3 coding sequence is TGTGCCAGTAGCGCAGGGGGCACGAGGTCCTACGAGCAGTACTTC. The complete variable domain, with remaining parts taken from reference TRBV19 and TRBJ2-7, reads DGGITQSPKYLFRKEGQNVTLSCEQNLNHDAMYWYRQDPGQGLRLIYYSQIVNDFQKGDIAEGYSVSREKKESFPLTVTSAQKNPTAFYLCASSAGGTRSYEQYFGPGTRLTVT.

V is TRBV5-1 and J is TRBJ1-1; the D is unclear. The germline V and J ends were trimmed by 3 bases and 8 bases, with 17 bases remaining between them. The CDR3 consists of 14 residues. Germline values: CDR1 SGHRS, CDR2 YFSETQ. The CDR3 nucleotides are TGCGCCAGCAGCTCGACACCAAACTTAAAGGAAGCTTTCTTT. As protein: CASSSTPNLKEAFF. The full variable domain, its missing parts supplied by reference TRBV5-1 and TRBJ1-1, is KAGVTQTPRYLIKTRGQQVTLSCSPISGHRSVSWYQQTPGQGLQFLFEYFSETQRNKGNFPGRFSGRQFSNSRSEMNVSTLELGDSALYLCASSSTPNLKEAFFGQGTRLTVV.

The DNA of the CDR3 is TGTGCCTGGAAGATGAAAGGGGAGGGTGGCAATCAGCCCCAGCATTTT. Translation gives CAWKMKGEGGNQPQHF. The chain has TRBV30 and TRBJ1-5; maybe TRBD1 (5 bases). CDR1 and CDR2 (germline): GTSNPN, SVGIG (reference sequence). The V and J ends lost 4 bases and 2 bases respectively, with 18 bases between them. The CDR3 consists of 16 residues.

Only one count was recorded for this clone. The chain couples TRBV7-2 to TRBJ2-5; 7 bases fit TRBD2. Losses at the gene ends were 0 bases for V and 2 bases for J; bases not matched to a gene: 6. Germline V gives CDR1 SGHTA, CDR2 FQGNSA. CDR3 size: 16 residues. The CDR3 DNA reads as TGTGCCAGCAGCTTAGCGCCGGCTAGCGGACAAGAGACCCAGTACTTC. Amino acids: CASSLAPASGQETQYF.

This sequence joins TRBV7-9 and TRBJ2-5; no clear D gene. The CDR3 has 15 amino acids. Trimming cost V 1 base and J 2 bases, with 11 bases left between them. Looked up from germline, CDR1 is SEHNR and CDR2 is FQNEAQ (reference sequence). The CDR3: CASSLVAVPQETQYF. CDR3 in DNA: TGTGCCAGCAGCTTAGTTGCGGTACCACAAGAGACCCAGTACTTC.

The V and J genes are TRBV4-1 and TRBJ1-1, with 8 bases aligning to TRBD1. CDR1 is MGHRA, CDR2 YSYEKL, per germline. V dropped 5 bases and J dropped 5; count of bases not matched to a gene: 7. The CDR3 is made up of 14 amino acids. The DNA of the CDR3 is TGCGCCAGCAGCTGGACAGGGTTGGGGACTGAAGCTTTCTTT. It is translated as CASSWTGLGTEAFF.

To note about this clone: This CDR3 fails to terminate in the conserved phenylalanine or tryptophan, so it likely reflects a read error. V usage is TRBV29-1 and J usage is TRBJ2-3; D possibly corresponds to TRBD2 (6 bases). The V and J ends lost 3 bases and 2 bases respectively, with 9 bases between them. The CDR3 covers 13 residues. Germline CDR1 and CDR2: SQVTM and ANQGSEA. The CDR3 spells CSVEGGFTDTQYV. CDR3 bases: TGCAGCGTTGAGGGGGGTTTCACAGATACGCAGTATGTT.

The genes are TRBV2 and TRBJ2-7, with D maybe TRBD2 (5 bases). Looked up from germline, CDR1 is SNHLY and CDR2 is FYNNEI. V gave up 4 bases and J gave up 3 bases, with 28 bases separating them. This CDR3 comprises 19 residues. CDR3 sequence (DNA): TGTGCCAGCAGTGCGCTTCCTGGAATAGCGCCCACAGAGGACTACGAGCAGTACTTC. Its protein is CASSALPGIAPTEDYEQYF. The entire variable domain, with the rest obtained from reference TRBV2 and TRBJ2-7, is as follows: EPEVTQTPSHQVTQMGQEVILRCVPISNHLYFYWYRQILGQKVEFLVSFYNNEISEKSEIFDDQFSVERPDGSNFTLKIRSTKLEDSAMYFCASSALPGIAPTEDYEQYFGPGTRLTVT.

The chain couples TRBV6-5 to TRBJ1-1; a weak D match, TRBD1 (6 bases). Trimming pared 3 bases from V and 5 bases from J, leaving 10 bases between. The CDR3 length is 13 residues. Germline CDR1 and CDR2: MNHEY and SVGAGI. The CDR3 DNA reads as TGTGCCAGCAGTTATCCAGGGGTTACTGAAGCTTTCTTT. Translation: CASSYPGVTEAFF.

The chain couples TRBV5-1 to TRBJ2-7; 8 bases are shared with TRBD2. The CDR3 has 13 residues. Looked up from germline, CDR1 is SGHRS and CDR2 is YFSETQ. V trimming: 6 bases; J trimming: 0 bases; junction bases outside the gene matches: 2. CDR3 residues: CASKRENSYEQYF. CDR3 coding DNA: TGCGCCAGCAAGCGGGAGAACTCCTACGAGCAGTACTTC.

The chain combines TRBV28 with TRBJ1-2; D ambiguous. This CDR3 is built from 11 residues. Trimming took 9 bases from V and 5 from J, leaving 10 bases between them. CDR1 is MDHEN, CDR2 SYDVKM, per germline. The chain's CDR3 is CASSSGYGYTF. CDR3 nucleotides: TGTGCCAGTTCTTCCGGTTATGGCTACACCTTC.

This clone was seen only a few times. The V gene is TRBV19, the J gene TRBJ2-7, with 12 positions matching TRBD2. Germline V CDR1 and CDR2: LNHDA, SQIVND (reference sequence). The ends lost 4 bases at V and 2 bases at J; junction bases unmatched: 3. This CDR3 is 15 amino acids long. DNA for the CDR3: TGTGCCAGTAGTAGCCGACTAGCGGGGGCCTACGAGCAGTACTTC. This codes for CASSSRLAGAYEQYF.

This clone was counted once. The chain links TRBV10-3 to TRBJ1-5; 7 bases match TRBD1. Germline lookup yields CDR1 ENHRY and CDR2 SYGVKD. J gave up 7 bases and V 6 bases, and 6 bases lay outside the gene matches. The CDR3 runs to 13 residues. The CDR3 nucleotides read TGTGCCATCAGCGGGACAGCCGACCAGCCCCAGCATTTT. This gives the protein CAISGTADQPQHF.

The chain couples TRBV28 to TRBJ1-1; tentatively, D is TRBD1 (6 bases). V was shortened by 6 bases and J by 2 bases, with 13 bases between the two germline ends. Germline CDR1 and CDR2: MDHEN and SYDVKM. The CDR3 is 14 amino acids. The chain's CDR3 is CASRSPQGNTEAFF. The CDR3 DNA reads TGTGCCAGCAGATCACCACAGGGAAACACTGAAGCTTTCTTT.

The rearrangement links TRBV9 to TRBJ1-1; weak D call: TRBD1 (5 bases). The ends were cut back, 7 bases at V and 8 bases at J, with 18 bases in the middle. This CDR3 is built from 13 residues. Germline-derived CDR1 and CDR2 are SGDLS and YYNGEE. The CDR3 DNA sequence: TGTGCCAGCCGGGGGGAGGGTGGTTCAGAAGCTTTCTTT. This encodes CASRGEGGSEAFF. The whole variable domain, remainder taken from reference TRBV9 and TRBJ1-1, is DSGVTQTPKHLITATGQRVTLRCSPRSGDLSVYWYQQSLDQGLQFLIQYYNGEERAKGNILERFSAQQFPDLHSELNLSSLELGDSALYFCASRGEGGSEAFFGQGTRLTVV.